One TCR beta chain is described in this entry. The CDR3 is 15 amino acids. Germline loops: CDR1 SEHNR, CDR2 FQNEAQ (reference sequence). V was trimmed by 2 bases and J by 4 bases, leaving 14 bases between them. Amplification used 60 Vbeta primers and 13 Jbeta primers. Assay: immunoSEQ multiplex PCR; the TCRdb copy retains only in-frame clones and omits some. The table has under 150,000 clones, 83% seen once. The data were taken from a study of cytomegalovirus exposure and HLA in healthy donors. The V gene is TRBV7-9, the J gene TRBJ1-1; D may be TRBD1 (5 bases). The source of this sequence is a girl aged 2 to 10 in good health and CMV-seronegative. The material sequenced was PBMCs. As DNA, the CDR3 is TGTGCCAGCAGCTTACTTCGGCAGGGAGGCACTGAAGCTTTCTTT. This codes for CASSLLRQGGTEAFF. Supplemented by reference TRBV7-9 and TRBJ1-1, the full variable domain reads DTGVSQNPRHKITKRGQNVTFRCDPISEHNRLYWYRQTLGQGPEFLTYFQNEAQLEKSRLLSDRFSAERPKGSFSTLEIQRTEQGDSAMYLCASSLLRQGGTEAFFGQGTRLTVV.